This T cell receptor beta chain was recorded in a study of blood T cell repertoires in COVID-19. Clones were read by immunoSEQ multiplex PCR, and TCRdb kept only the in-frame ones, dropping some. Among around 190,000 clones listed, approximately 80% were seen once. Germline assignment: CDR1 SGHNT and CDR2 YYREEE (reference sequence). This CDR3 is built from 14 residues. V lost 4 bases and J lost 3; bases outside the gene matches: 6. This clone was seen only a few times. The clonotype originates from a man aged 35-49 years who had recovered from COVID-19. This rearrangement joins TRBV5-4 to TRBJ1-1; 7 bases agree with TRBD1. The sequencing sample was made of PBMCs or T cells enriched from blood (not recorded which). In DNA, the CDR3 is TGTGCCAGCAGCCCCAGGGGGAAGGACACTGAAGCTTTCTTT. Protein: CASSPRGKDTEAFF.